This passage covers 14 T cell receptor beta chains from one sample sequenced in a study of tumor-infiltrating lymphocytes in primary liver carcinoma. The study co-extracted DNA and RNA from roughly 20-30 mg of unsorted bulk tissue. Total RNA amounting to approximately 460 ng was the source from which TCR beta cDNA was made with a constant-region primer. Three-round nested multiplex PCR performed with slightly modified ARM-PCR produced the TCR beta libraries. A C-beta reverse primer and TRBV1-TRBV30 forward primers served in each of the first two PCR rounds, at approximately 10 cycles apiece. TCRdb fed the multiplex PCR reads into MiXCR, producing one record per CDR3 protein. In the table there are about 96,000 distinct CDR3 sequences, less than 70% of which are singletons. Material for sequencing was tumor-adjacent normal liver tissue. All receptors come from a man aged 40-49 years with primary liver carcinoma and hepatitis B virus infection.

The genes are TRBV5-5 and TRBJ2-2, with D possibly TRBD2 on 6 matching bases. The CDR3 length is 17 residues. The V end was cut by 0 bases, the J end by 11 bases, with 23 bases between. Germline V CDR1 and CDR2: SGHKS, YYEKEE (reference sequence). The CDR3 loop is CASSLAPIGSGNGELFF. The CDR3 DNA is TGTGCCAGCAGCTTGGCCCCTATCGGGAGTGGGAACGGCGAGCTGTTTTTT.

Points on this clonotype: One junction end does not reproduce the germline sequence, and a read error may be involved. The V call is TRBV11-2, the J call TRBJ2-4; 8 positions agree with TRBD2. CDR1 is SGHAT and CDR2 is FQNNGV in the germline V gene. The CDR3 has 15 residues. DNA of the CDR3: TGTGTCAGCAGCTTAGGAACGGGACTAGGGGACATTCAGTACTTC. It codes for CVSSLGTGLGDIQYF.

The CDR3, as DNA: TGTACAAGCAGCTTGGATATCGGACTAGCCACGGGTGAGCAGTTCTTC. This translates into CTSSLDIGLATGEQFF. V usage is TRBV11-2 and J usage is TRBJ2-1, with 8 bases lining up with TRBD2. The CDR3 totals 16 residues. Germline-derived CDR1 and CDR2 are SGHAT and FQNNGV.

This clonotype occurred many times. V and J are TRBV12-3 or TRBV12-4 and TRBJ2-1, with 7 positions matching TRBD2. The CDR3 length is 15 residues. Trimming removed 7 bases from V and 3 bases from J; junction bases left unmatched: 9. The CDR3 region is CASTRARGDYNEQFF. CDR3 coding DNA: TGTGCCAGCACTCGTGCCCGGGGGGACTACAATGAGCAGTTCTTC.

Comments on this clonotype: A single base separates this from a much larger clone, so it may be a read error. The V gene is TRBV4-1, the J gene TRBJ2-5; 9 bases are shared with TRBD2. This CDR3 region has 16 residues. Trimming at V came to 0 bases and at J to 5 bases, leaving 7 bases not matched to a gene. CDR1 and CDR2 (germline): MGHRA, YSYEKL. The CDR3 nucleotides are TGCGCCAGCAGCCAAGATTTGGCGGGAGGGTCTGAGACCCAGTACTTC. Protein: CASSQDLAGGSETQYF.

This clonotype was detected once. This may arise from a read error, as a much more abundant clone is one base away. The chain recombines TRBV28 with TRBJ2-1; D is possibly TRBD2 (6 bases). The CDR3 is 15 residues long. Germline V gene data show CDR1 as MDHEN and CDR2 as SYDVKM. Here the CDR3 reads CTSSLYGTGVGEQFF. The CDR3 nucleotides read TGTACCAGCAGTTTATATGGGACGGGAGTGGGTGAGCAGTTCTTC.

The chain uses TRBV20-1 and TRBJ2-7, with 8 positions matching TRBD1. The trim removed 1 base at V and 5 bases at J, leaving 13 bases unmatched. CDR3 length: 16 residues. Germline values: CDR1 DFQATT, CDR2 SNEGSKA (reference sequence). The CDR3 reads CSARAYYTQGAHEQYF. CDR3 DNA sequence: TGCAGTGCTAGAGCCTATTATACGCAGGGGGCCCACGAGCAGTACTTC.

Worth noting for this clonotype: This may come from a read error, since a much larger clone is one base off. The chain recombines TRBV5-4 with TRBJ1-1, with D hard to call. Trimming cost V 3 bases and J 7 bases, with 10 bases left between them. Germline V lookup: CDR1 SGHNT, CDR2 YYREEE (reference sequence). The CDR3 extends over 12 amino acids. The CDR3 here is CASSSSRVEAFF. CDR3 nucleotide sequence: TGTGCCAGCAGCTCATCGAGGGTTGAAGCTTTCTTT.

In this sample, this clonotype turned up many times. V gene TRBV12-3 or TRBV12-4 combines with J gene TRBJ2-1; possible D gene TRBD1, 5 bases. Trimming shortened V by 3 bases and J by 2 bases, and 17 bases separated the two germline ends. The CDR3 contains 17 residues. CDR3 nucleotides: TGTGCCAGCAGTTTCGTTCCAGGGATAATTCCCTACAATGAGCAGTTCTTC. It encodes CASSFVPGIIPYNEQFF.

This clonotype was observed once. Its ends do not fully match the called genes, so a read error is possible. This chain connects TRBV6-1 to TRBJ2-1; TRBD2 matches at 8 bases. Germline V CDR1 and CDR2: MNHNS, SASEGT. The CDR3 has 14 amino acids. As DNA, the CDR3 is TGTGCCAGGAGTCCCACTAGCGGATACAATGAGCAGTCCTTC. Protein product: CARSPTSGYNEQSF.

This clonotype was seen just once. The conserved final phenylalanine or tryptophan is absent from the CDR3, which likely points to a read error. The V and J genes are TRBV6-2 or TRBV6-3 and TRBJ2-7, with TRBD2 matching 7 bases. Germline V gives CDR1 MNHEY, CDR2 SVGEGT. The CDR3 totals 15 residues. CDR3 in amino acids: CASSYTSVSSYEQYL. CDR3 in DNA: TGTGCTAGCAGTTACACTAGCGTGAGCTCCTACGAGCAGTACTTA.

As concerns this clonotype: At one end, the junction sequence differs from germline, possibly due to a read error. The CDR3 here is CPSSPPGWEAFF. CDR3 DNA: TGTCCCAGCAGCCCTCCGGGGTGGGAAGCTTTCTTT. V usage is TRBV11-2 and J usage is TRBJ1-1; no definite D call. The CDR3 consists of 12 residues. Germline V gives CDR1 SGHAT, CDR2 FQNNGV.

For this clonotype: The junction departs from the called germline gene at one end, perhaps through a read error. The J gene is TRBJ2-1, the V gene TRBV11-2, with unresolved D. Germline CDR1 is SGHAT and CDR2 is FQNNGV. The CDR3 runs 16 residues. The CDR3 loop reads CASSSPGGVAYNEQFF. The CDR3, as DNA: TGTGCCAGCAGCTCGCCCGGTGGGGTGGCCTACAATGAGCAATTCTTC.

This clonotype was seen more than once but under ten times. The genes are TRBV20-1 and TRBJ2-1; D is undetermined. Germline V gene lookup returns CDR1 DFQATT and CDR2 SNEGSKA (reference sequence). CDR3 size: 14 residues. Trimming took off 3 bases at V and 0 bases at J, with 9 bases between the two ends. The CDR3 nucleotides read TGCAGTGCTAGCCCCCCGCCCTCCTACAATGAGCAGTTCTTC. It codes for CSASPPPSYNEQFF.